This T cell receptor beta chain originates from a study of shared clonotypes between healthy human individuals. Overall study findings and caveats: When naive CD4 clonotypes were compared across a handful of donors, approximately 5% were shared.

There are many counts of this clone. Its antigen is unidentified. All participating donors were Caucasian adults from Nashville, Tennessee. Partitioning of CD4+ cells yielded a CD45RA+ naive subset and a CD45RA-negative memory subset. The CDR3 extends over 15 amino acids. V lost 4 bases, J lost 2 bases, and 8 bases stayed unmatched. CDR1 and CDR2 from the germline V gene are SGHRS and YFSETQ. The table came from immunoSEQ multiplex PCR; TCRdb's copy has only in-frame clones and leaves some out. The sample lists about 1 million clones, about three quarters occurring once. Sample: memory CD4+ T cells sorted from blood. Documented subset: CD45RA-negative fraction. This clonotype was sampled from a man aged 18-30 years in good health. The chain has TRBV5-1 and TRBJ1-2; 7 bases map to TRBD1. The CDR3 loop reads CASSPRQGANYGYTF. CDR3 in DNA: TGCGCCAGCAGCCCGCGACAGGGAGCGAACTATGGCTACACCTTC.